Following are 19 T cell receptor beta chains from one sample sequenced in a study of T cell repertoires in cytomegalovirus infection. Their cognate antigens are unknown. TCRdb reprocessed the reads with MiXCR, giving one entry per CDR3 protein. The table records fewer than 1,000,000 distinct CDR3 sequences, about a third of them present only once. The material was cultured CD8+ T cells from PBMCs, obtained from culture after CMV antigen stimulation. These receptors originate from a human donor in good health (CMV status not recorded). Some clones in this sample may be carry-over from other donors' samples.

The chain uses TRBV12-5 and TRBJ2-7; maybe TRBD1 (6 bases). V lost 3 bases and J lost 4, with 19 bases in between. The CDR3 covers 16 residues. Germline-derived CDR1 and CDR2 are LGHNT and FRNRAP. CDR3 sequence (DNA): TGTGCTAGTGGTTTCCCCGACCAAGGGGACATATACGAGCAGTACTTC. Amino acids: CASGFPDQGDIYEQYF.

The rearrangement uses TRBV12-3 or TRBV12-4 and TRBJ1-5; no firm D call. Trimming removed 4 bases at V and 2 bases at J, with 9 bases between. The CDR3 contains 14 residues. CDR3 DNA sequence: TGTGCCAGCAGTTACGAGGGCGGCAATCAGCCCCAGCATTTT. This translates into CASSYEGGNQPQHF.

This chain uses TRBV7-9 with TRBJ2-7, with D possibly being TRBD1 (6 bases). The germline gives CDR1 SEHNR, CDR2 FQNEAQ (reference sequence). V was shortened by 8 bases and J by 4 bases, with 15 bases between the two germline ends. The CDR3 spans 13 residues. CDR3 nucleotide sequence: TGTGCCAGCGGGCCCGACAGGACTTACGAGCAGTACGTC. Protein: CASGPDRTYEQYV.

This chain connects TRBV4-3 to TRBJ2-2; D perhaps matches TRBD2 (5 bases). The V end lost 2 bases, the J end lost 1 base, and 11 bases lay between the germline ends. The length of the CDR3 is 16 residues. Germline CDR1 and CDR2: LGHNA and YSLEER. The CDR3 sequence: CASSQRASLNTGELFF. The CDR3 DNA is TGCGCCAGCAGCCAACGGGCTAGCCTGAACACCGGGGAGCTGTTTTTT.

This clonotype was picked up many times. The junction departs from the called germline gene at one end, perhaps through a read error. The rearrangement joins TRBV6-2 or TRBV6-3 to TRBJ1-1; D gene unclear. The CDR3 is 13 amino acids. Germline-derived CDR1 and CDR2 are MNHEY and SVGEGT. CDR3 sequence: CASSLQVNTEAFF. The DNA of the CDR3 is TGCGCCAGCAGCTTGCAGGTAAACACTGAAGCTTTCTTT.

The chain carries TRBV2 and TRBJ1-1; D not certain. Germline V CDR1 and CDR2: SNHLY, FYNNEI. With 2 bases removed from V and 3 bases from J, the gap between germline ends came to 16 bases. The CDR3 spans 16 residues. DNA of the CDR3: TGTGCCAGCAGTGAACGTGGTGTCTCTCCGGACACTGAAGCTTTCTTT. Translating it yields CASSERGVSPDTEAFF.

On this clonotype: The junction and the germline gene differ at one end; a read error may be behind it. The genes are TRBV9 and TRBJ1-2; the D gene is possibly TRBD1 (6 bases). The CDR3 is 13 residues long. CDR1 is SGDLS, CDR2 YYNGEE, per germline. CDR3 in DNA: TGTGCCAGCAGCGTAGTCCCGGGACATCAGATTTCCTTC. Translated, it gives CASSVVPGHQISF.

A few counts support this clonotype. The V and J genes are TRBV6-2 or TRBV6-3 and TRBJ2-1; TRBD1 is a possible D gene (5 bases). The CDR3 runs to 14 residues. Germline loops: CDR1 MNHEY, CDR2 SVGEGT. Trimming removed 2 bases from V and 8 bases from J, with 13 bases in between. The CDR3 nucleotides read TGTGCCAGCAGTTACAGGGGCCGGTCTTATGAGCAGTTCTTC. Translation: CASSYRGRSYEQFF.

J is TRBJ1-1 and V is TRBV15; the D gene is possibly TRBD1 (6 bases). Trimming removed 7 bases at V and 0 bases at J, with 9 bases between. CDR1 and CDR2 (germline): LNHNV, YYDKDF (reference sequence). The CDR3 is 13 amino acids. In nucleotides, the CDR3 is TGTGCCACCACCCAGGGGATGAACACTGAAGCTTTCTTT. This gives the protein CATTQGMNTEAFF. The variable domain in full, with the rest retrieved from reference TRBV15 and TRBJ1-1, is DAMVIQNPRYQVTQFGKPVTLSCSQTLNHNVMYWYQQKSSQAPKLLFHYYDKDFNNEADTPDNFQSRRPNTSFCFLDIRSPGLGDTAMYLCATTQGMNTEAFFGQGTRLTVV.

This clonotype has a handful of counts. The chain carries TRBV7-6 and TRBJ2-7; 7 bases are shared with TRBD1. This CDR3 is built from 15 residues. CDR1 SGHVS and CDR2 FNYEAQ come from the germline V gene. With V trimmed by 1 base and J by 2 bases, 5 bases remained unmatched. The CDR3 reads CASSLGPGGPYEQYF. The CDR3 nucleotides are TGTGCCAGCAGCTTAGGCCCAGGGGGACCCTACGAGCAGTACTTC.

This clonotype was detected only a few times. CDR3 in DNA: TGTGCCAGCAGTTCCGGACGGACAGGTGGTGAAAAACTGTTTTTT. Amino acids: CASSSGRTGGEKLFF. The V gene is TRBV7-6, the J gene TRBJ1-4; 7 nucleotides agree with TRBD1. J was trimmed by 7 bases and V by 6 bases; bases with no gene match: 11. Germline V lookup: CDR1 SGHVS, CDR2 FNYEAQ. The CDR3 runs 15 residues.

This clonotype was observed at least ten times. This sequence joins TRBV7-9 and TRBJ2-2; D remains ambiguous. This CDR3 is built from 18 residues. Germline V gene sequence: CDR1 SEHNR, CDR2 FQNEAQ (reference sequence). Between the trimmed V and J ends, which lost 2 bases and 0 bases, there was a span of 16 bases. CDR3 sequence reads: CASSLSPARPSNTGELFF. In DNA form, the CDR3 reads TGTGCCAGCAGCTTATCCCCAGCCCGCCCATCGAACACCGGGGAGCTGTTTTTT. Combining the CDR3 with reference TRBV7-9 and TRBJ2-2 gives the whole variable domain DTGVSQNPRHKITKRGQNVTFRCDPISEHNRLYWYRQTLGQGPEFLTYFQNEAQLEKSRLLSDRFSAERPKGSFSTLEIQRTEQGDSAMYLCASSLSPARPSNTGELFFGEGSRLTVL.

This clonotype was observed a few times. The genes are TRBV19 and TRBJ2-3, with TRBD2 matching 7 bases. The CDR3 sequence is 16 residues long. J gave up 6 bases and V 2 bases, and 11 bases lay outside the gene matches. Germline loops: CDR1 LNHDA, CDR2 SQIVND (reference sequence). The CDR3 here is CASSIRGGPLGDTQYF. The CDR3 nucleotides are TGTGCCAGTAGTATACGCGGGGGACCACTAGGGGATACGCAGTATTTT. The whole variable domain, remainder taken from reference TRBV19 and TRBJ2-3, is DGGITQSPKYLFRKEGQNVTLSCEQNLNHDAMYWYRQDPGQGLRLIYYSQIVNDFQKGDIAEGYSVSREKKESFPLTVTSAQKNPTAFYLCASSIRGGPLGDTQYFGPGTRLTVL.

V is TRBV6-6 and J is TRBJ1-5; D gene uncertain. Trimming pared 6 bases from V and 2 bases from J, leaving 11 bases between. Germline values: CDR1 MNHNY, CDR2 SVGAGI (reference sequence). This CDR3 is built from 14 residues. CDR3 sequence (DNA): TGTGCCAGCAGAGAATCGGCTGGCAATCAGCCCCAGCATTTT. Its translation is CASRESAGNQPQHF.

This sequence joins TRBV12-3 or TRBV12-4 and TRBJ2-5, with TRBD2 as a possible D gene (5 bases). Trimming took off 1 base at V and 10 bases at J, with 13 bases between the two ends. CDR3 length equals 13 residues. The CDR3 here is CASSLGLASLQYF. In DNA, the CDR3 is TGTGCCAGCAGTTTAGGGCTAGCTAGTCTCCAGTACTTC.

CDR3 DNA: TGTGCCAGCAGCTTGGGACTAGCGGGGGGTCTAAGCACAGATACGCAGTATTTT. Amino acid sequence: CASSLGLAGGLSTDTQYF. V usage is TRBV5-4 and J usage is TRBJ2-3; 13 bases fit TRBD2. The germline CDR1 and CDR2 sequences are SGHNT and YYREEE (reference sequence). The CDR3 spans 18 residues. V shed 0 bases, J shed 0 bases, and the junction held 4 bases outside the gene matches.

This clonotype was observed many times. V usage is TRBV7-2 and J usage is TRBJ1-2, with D perhaps TRBD1 (5 bases). The CDR3 runs to 15 residues. CDR1 SGHTA and CDR2 FQGNSA come from the germline V gene. The ends were cut back, 0 bases at V and 4 bases at J, with 12 bases in the middle. The CDR3 nucleotides are TGTGCCAGCAGCTTAGCAGCGACAGCGGTCTATGGCTACACCTTC. Translating gives CASSLAATAVYGYTF.

This clonotype was seen a few times. The chain couples TRBV19 to TRBJ2-1; tentatively, D is TRBD1 (6 bases). From germline, CDR1 is LNHDA and CDR2 SQIVND (reference sequence). The CDR3 contains 14 residues. The V gene lost 5 bases and the J gene lost 5 bases, with 13 bases spanning the gap. The CDR3 DNA reads TGTGCCAGTAGTCCCTGGGGGCCCGACAATGAGCAGTTCTTC. Its protein product is CASSPWGPDNEQFF.

This clonotype was detected ten times or more. The V and J genes are TRBV27 and TRBJ1-5; maybe TRBD1 (5 bases). Trimming removed 6 bases from V and 4 bases from J, with 13 bases in between. CDR3 length: 14 residues. CDR1 and CDR2 from the germline V gene are MNHEY and SMNVEV (reference sequence). The DNA of the CDR3 is TGTGCCAGCAGCCCAGGGACTTCTAATCAGCCCCAGCATTTT. This translates into CASSPGTSNQPQHF.